The 21 T cell receptor beta chains listed next were all sequenced from one sample in a study of cytomegalovirus exposure and HLA in healthy donors. In the PCR, 60 Vbeta and 13 Jbeta primers were used. The data were produced by immunoSEQ multiplex PCR, yet TCRdb's version contains in-frame clones alone and is incomplete. This sample has 100,000 or so clones, with 83% found just once. The sample consisted of PBMCs. These receptor sequences come from a man between 35 and 55 years old in good health and CMV-seronegative.

The CDR3 loop is CASSQALSQGSSGANVLTF. DNA for the CDR3: TGCGCCAGCAGCCAAGCGCTGAGTCAGGGTTCCTCTGGGGCCAACGTCCTGACTTTC. This chain uses TRBV5-1 with TRBJ2-6, with D possibly being TRBD1 (5 bases). The CDR3 runs to 19 residues. V lost 4 bases to trimming and J lost 0 bases, with 20 bases between them. The germline gives CDR1 SGHRS, CDR2 YFSETQ.

The table lists this clone with a few counts. The V and J genes are TRBV11-2 and TRBJ1-2, with TRBD1 identical over 9 bases. CDR3 length: 17 residues. V was clipped by 4 bases and J by 5 bases; unmatched bases: 14. CDR1 and CDR2 (germline): SGHAT, FQNNGV. The CDR3 sequence is CASSSNSVGQGSYGYTF. DNA of the CDR3: TGTGCCAGCAGCTCCAACTCCGTGGGACAGGGATCGTATGGCTACACCTTC.

This clone was seen a few times. The DNA for the CDR3 is TGTGCCAGCAGCCCAGGACAGGGGGCGTCGGATGGCTACACCTTC. The encoded protein is CASSPGQGASDGYTF. The V and J genes are TRBV7-2 and TRBJ1-2; 11 nucleotides agree with TRBD1. V shed 5 bases, J shed 6 bases, and the junction held 8 bases outside the gene matches. The CDR3 loop spans 15 amino acids. Germline loops: CDR1 SGHTA, CDR2 FQGNSA.

The chain employs TRBV7-3 and TRBJ2-1; a weak D match, TRBD1 (5 bases). This CDR3 contains 17 residues. Germline CDR1 is SGHTA and CDR2 is FQGTGA. V lost 0 bases, J lost 0 bases, and 12 bases lay in between. CDR3: CASSLTGHRSSYNEQFF. Here the CDR3 DNA reads TGTGCCAGCAGCTTAACAGGACACCGTAGCTCCTACAATGAGCAGTTCTTC.

V and J are TRBV4-1 and TRBJ2-1, with 7 bases identical to TRBD1. The CDR3 runs 16 residues. CDR1 and CDR2 from the germline V gene are MGHRA and YSYEKL. The V segment lost 5 bases and the J segment 4 bases; nucleotides outside the gene matches: 11. The CDR3 region is CASSTRFGQVYNEQFF. The CDR3 DNA follows: TGCGCCAGCAGCACCCGATTTGGACAGGTGTACAATGAGCAGTTCTTC.

The rearrangement links TRBV5-4 to TRBJ2-7; 13 nucleotides match TRBD2. V gave up 5 bases and J gave up 4 bases; unmatched junction bases: 6. Germline V lookup: CDR1 SGHNT, CDR2 YYREEE (reference sequence). This CDR3 is built from 15 residues. The DNA for the CDR3 is TGTGCCAGCAGTTCCGGGACTAGCGGGAATTACGAGCAGTACTTC. Translated, it gives CASSSGTSGNYEQYF.

This chain links TRBV4-1 with TRBJ2-2; a weak D match, TRBD1 (5 bases). This CDR3 has 17 residues. Germline-derived CDR1 and CDR2 are MGHRA and YSYEKL. The V gene lost 7 bases and the J gene lost 4 bases, with 22 bases spanning the gap. The CDR3 nucleotides are TGCGCCAGCATGAAGGAAGGGGCAGGGTCCACCACCGGGGAGCTGTTTTTT. This translates into CASMKEGAGSTTGELFF.

The J gene is TRBJ2-6, the V gene TRBV5-6; D might be TRBD2 (5 bases). CDR1 and CDR2 from the germline V gene are SGHDT and YYEEEE. This CDR3 has 15 amino acids. Trimming shortened V by 1 base and J by 4 bases, and 9 bases separated the two germline ends. The CDR3 bases are TGTGCCAGCAGCTTGTTCGGGGTAGGGGCCAACGTCCTGACTTTC. Encoded protein: CASSLFGVGANVLTF. Filled out from reference TRBV5-6 and TRBJ2-6, the complete variable domain reads DAGVTQSPTHLIKTRGQQVTLRCSPKSGHDTVSWYQQALGQGPQFIFQYYEEEERQRGNFPDRFSGHQFPNYSSELNVNALLLGDSALYLCASSLFGVGANVLTFGAGSRLTVL.

The chain combines TRBV28 with TRBJ2-5, with a weak D call TRBD2 (6 bases). This CDR3 comprises 13 residues. With 3 bases removed from V and 3 bases from J, the gap between germline ends came to 8 bases. Germline assignment: CDR1 MDHEN and CDR2 SYDVKM. CDR3 DNA sequence: TGTGCCAGCAGTTTTGGAGGGGAAGAGACCCAGTACTTC. Translating gives CASSFGGEETQYF.

The rearrangement uses TRBV27 and TRBJ2-1; 7 nucleotides match TRBD1. V shed 5 bases, J shed 4 bases, and the junction held 5 bases outside the gene matches. Germline V lookup: CDR1 MNHEY, CDR2 SMNVEV (reference sequence). The CDR3 extends over 14 amino acids. The CDR3, as DNA: TGTGCCAGCAGTCTGACAGGGTGGTACAATGAGCAGTTCTTC. Its protein is CASSLTGWYNEQFF.

The chain has TRBV4-1 and TRBJ2-1; 15 nucleotides match TRBD2. Germline-derived CDR1 and CDR2 are MGHRA and YSYEKL. Unmatched junction bases numbered 12, after V lost 4 bases and J lost 5 bases. This CDR3 spans 19 amino acids. In DNA form, the CDR3 reads TGCGCCAGCAGCCTAAGCTGGACTAGCGGGGGGGGCCTGAACAATGAGCAGTTCTTC. It encodes CASSLSWTSGGGLNNEQFF.

The CDR3 here is CASLGAGGEAFF. Here the CDR3 DNA reads TGTGCCAGCCTGGGAGCAGGGGGTGAAGCTTTCTTT. The V gene is TRBV21-1, the J gene TRBJ1-1; TRBD1 was called by the table and not checked on the DNA. TRBV21-1 is assigned pseudogene status. This CDR3 comprises 12 residues.

This chain links TRBV12-5 with TRBJ1-3, with D uncertain. The CDR3 runs 14 residues. Deletions cut 3 bases from V and 0 bases from J, with 6 bases between. Per the germline V gene, CDR1 is LGHNT and CDR2 is FRNRAP. The CDR3 loop is CASGFPGSGNTIYF. The CDR3 region has the DNA TGTGCTAGTGGTTTTCCAGGCTCTGGAAACACCATATATTTT.

V usage is TRBV7-9 and J usage is TRBJ2-3, with TRBD2 as a possible D gene (6 bases). The ends were cut back, 5 bases at V and 7 bases at J, with 10 bases in the middle. CDR1 is SEHNR, CDR2 FQNEAQ, per germline (reference sequence). The CDR3 contains 12 residues. CDR3: CASSRDSNTQYF. Written as DNA, the CDR3 is TGTGCCAGCAGCCGGGACTCTAATACGCAGTATTTT.

The rearrangement joins TRBV6-5 to TRBJ1-1, with TRBD1 identical over 7 bases. CDR1 is MNHEY and CDR2 is SVGAGI in the germline V gene. After removal of 2 bases from V and 1 base from J, the junction contained 4 bases not matched to a gene. This CDR3 has 15 amino acids. CDR3 amino acids: CASSYRGRENTEAFF. The CDR3 DNA reads as TGTGCCAGCAGTTACAGGGGGCGGGAGAACACTGAAGCTTTCTTT.

V and J are TRBV27 and TRBJ1-2; TRBD1 aligns across 7 bases. Germline V gene sequence: CDR1 MNHEY, CDR2 SMNVEV (reference sequence). V shed 6 bases and J 8 bases; nucleotides not matched to a gene: 9. The CDR3 spans 13 residues. In DNA form, the CDR3 reads TGTGCCAGCAGCGGAGACAGGGTGTCGGGCTACACCTTC. It translates to CASSGDRVSGYTF.

This rearrangement joins TRBV9 to TRBJ1-1; tentatively, D is TRBD1 (6 bases). Germline V lookup: CDR1 SGDLS, CDR2 YYNGEE. The CDR3 runs 14 residues. V was trimmed by 4 bases and J by 2 bases, leaving 12 bases between them. CDR3 sequence (DNA): TGTGCCAGCAGCCCCCAAGGGGGAAACACTGAAGCTTTCTTT. It codes for CASSPQGGNTEAFF.

The genes are TRBV19 and TRBJ1-2; 9 bases align to TRBD1. The V gene's germline CDR1 is LNHDA and CDR2 SQIVND (reference sequence). The CDR3 contains 15 residues. V dropped 4 bases and J dropped 3; count of bases not matched to a gene: 6. The CDR3 sequence: CASSTGTGLYYGYTF. In nucleotides, the CDR3 is TGTGCCAGTAGTACCGGGACAGGGCTTTACTATGGCTACACCTTC.

The V and J genes are TRBV19 and TRBJ2-5, with 10 bases identical to TRBD1. CDR1 is LNHDA and CDR2 is SQIVND in the germline V gene (reference sequence). Unmatched junction bases numbered 14, after V lost 6 bases and J lost 7 bases. The CDR3 runs 16 residues. This CDR3 is CASSPPGTGVERTQYF. DNA for the CDR3: TGTGCCAGTAGCCCTCCCGGGACAGGGGTTGAGAGGACCCAGTACTTC.

The gene calls are TRBV29-1 and TRBJ1-5; no clear D gene. This CDR3 has 13 residues. Trimming cost V 6 bases and J 0 bases, with 9 bases left between them. The V gene's germline CDR1 is SQVTM and CDR2 ANQGSEA. The CDR3 region has the DNA TGCAGCGTGCAGGAATATAGCAATCAGCCCCAGCATTTT. Its protein is CSVQEYSNQPQHF.

The J gene is TRBJ1-3, the V gene TRBV4-1; no clear D. Trimming stripped 5 bases from V and 4 bases from J, with 18 bases between. CDR3 size: 16 residues. CDR1 and CDR2 from the germline V gene are MGHRA and YSYEKL. The CDR3 is CASSYNSRVYGNTIYF. The CDR3 DNA reads as TGCGCCAGCAGCTACAACTCGAGGGTATACGGAAACACCATATATTTT.